This T cell receptor (beta chain) appears in the sequencing data of a study of T cells after yellow fever vaccination. The CDR3 spans 18 residues. Germline V gene data show CDR1 as MNHNS and CDR2 as SASEGT. V lost 3 bases, J lost 2 bases, and 22 bases lay in between. This clonotype was observed a few times. TCRdb analysed the 5' RACE reads with MiXCR anew, one entry per CDR3 protein. The sample carries 300,000 or so distinct CDR3 sequences, less than 9.5% recorded once. The input for sequencing was CD4+ T cells sorted from PBMCs, taken 5 days after the yellow fever booster vaccination. The TCR sequence derives from a man aged 18-30 years who received the YFV17D yellow fever vaccine. The V call is TRBV6-1, the J call TRBJ2-5; D is tentatively TRBD1 or TRBD2 (7 bases each). The chain's CDR3 is CASSEGRLRGGIQETQYF. DNA for the CDR3: TGTGCCAGCAGTGAGGGACGACTCAGGGGGGGGATACAAGAGACCCAGTACTTC.